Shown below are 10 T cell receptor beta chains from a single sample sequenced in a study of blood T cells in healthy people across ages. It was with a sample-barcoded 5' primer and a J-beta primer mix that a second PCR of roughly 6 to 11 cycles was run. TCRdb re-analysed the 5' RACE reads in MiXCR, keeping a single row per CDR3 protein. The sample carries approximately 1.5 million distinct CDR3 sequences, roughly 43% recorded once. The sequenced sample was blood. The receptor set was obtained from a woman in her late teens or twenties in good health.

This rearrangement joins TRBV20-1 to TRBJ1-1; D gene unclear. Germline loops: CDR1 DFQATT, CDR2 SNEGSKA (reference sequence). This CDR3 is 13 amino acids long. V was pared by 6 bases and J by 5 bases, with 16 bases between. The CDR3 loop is CSAEGTVRTEAFF. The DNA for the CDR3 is TGCAGTGCGGAGGGTACGGTACGGACTGAAGCTTTCTTT.

The CDR3 nucleotides read TGTGCCACCAGCCAAGGGGTACGAACTGAAGCTTTCTTT. Translated, it gives CATSQGVRTEAFF. The V gene is TRBV15, the J gene TRBJ1-1, with D possibly TRBD1 on 5 matching bases. Germline V gives CDR1 LNHNV, CDR2 YYDKDF (reference sequence). V was cut by 5 bases and J by 5 bases, with 12 bases left in between. The length of the CDR3 is 13 residues.

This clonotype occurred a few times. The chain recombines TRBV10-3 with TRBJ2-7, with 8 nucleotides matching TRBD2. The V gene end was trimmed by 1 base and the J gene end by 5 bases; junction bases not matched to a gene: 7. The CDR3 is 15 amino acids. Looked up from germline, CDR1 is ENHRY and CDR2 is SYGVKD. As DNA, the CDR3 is TGTGCCATCAGTGAGTTACGAGCGGGAGACAACGAGCAGTACTTC. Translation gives CAISELRAGDNEQYF.

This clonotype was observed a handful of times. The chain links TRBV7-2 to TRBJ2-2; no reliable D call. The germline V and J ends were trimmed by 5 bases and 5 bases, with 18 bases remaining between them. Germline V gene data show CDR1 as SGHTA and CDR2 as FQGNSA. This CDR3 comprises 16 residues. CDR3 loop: CASSLYLMAMTGELFF. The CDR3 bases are TGTGCCAGCAGCCTATATCTCATGGCTATGACCGGGGAGCTGTTTTTT. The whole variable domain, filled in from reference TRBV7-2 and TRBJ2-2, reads GAGVSQSPSNKVTEKGKDVELRCDPISGHTALYWYRQSLGQGLEFLIYFQGNSAPDKSGLPSDRFSAERTGGSVSTLTIQRTQQEDSAVYLCASSLYLMAMTGELFFGEGSRLTVL.

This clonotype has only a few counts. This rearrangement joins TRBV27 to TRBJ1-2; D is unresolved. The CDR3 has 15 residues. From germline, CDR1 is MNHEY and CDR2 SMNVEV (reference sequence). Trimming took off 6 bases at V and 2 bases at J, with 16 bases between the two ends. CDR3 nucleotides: TGTGCCAGCAGCGAAAACCTCCGGGCGAACTATGGCTACACCTTC. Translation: CASSENLRANYGYTF.

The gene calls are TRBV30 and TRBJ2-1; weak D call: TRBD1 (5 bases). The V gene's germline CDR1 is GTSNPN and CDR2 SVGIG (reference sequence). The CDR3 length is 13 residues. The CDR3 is CARSLGPYNEQFF. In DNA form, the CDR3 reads TGTGCTCGCTCACTGGGGCCCTACAATGAGCAGTTCTTC.

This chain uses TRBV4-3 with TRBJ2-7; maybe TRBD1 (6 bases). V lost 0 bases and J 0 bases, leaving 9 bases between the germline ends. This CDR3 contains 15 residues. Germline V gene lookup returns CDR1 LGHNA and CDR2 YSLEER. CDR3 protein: CASSQDRDNSYEQYF. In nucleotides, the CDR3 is TGCGCCAGCAGCCAAGACAGGGACAACTCCTACGAGCAGTACTTC.

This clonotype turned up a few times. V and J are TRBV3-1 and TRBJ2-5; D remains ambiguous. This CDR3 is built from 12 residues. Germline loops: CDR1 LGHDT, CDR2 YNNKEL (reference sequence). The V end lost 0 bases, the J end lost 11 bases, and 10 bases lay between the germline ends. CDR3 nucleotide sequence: TGTGCCAGCAGCCAAGATTCCGCTAAGCAGTACTTC. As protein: CASSQDSAKQYF.

The DNA for the CDR3 is TGTGCCAGCAGCTTTAACACTGCCTTCTCTGGCTACACCTTC. This gives the protein CASSFNTAFSGYTF. The genes are TRBV7-2 and TRBJ1-2; no clear D. This CDR3 spans 14 amino acids. V lost 3 bases, J lost 7 bases, and 15 bases lay in between. The germline V gene encodes CDR1 SGHTA and CDR2 FQGNSA. Supplemented by reference TRBV7-2 and TRBJ1-2, the full variable domain reads GAGVSQSPSNKVTEKGKDVELRCDPISGHTALYWYRQSLGQGLEFLIYFQGNSAPDKSGLPSDRFSAERTGGSVSTLTIQRTQQEDSAVYLCASSFNTAFSGYTFGSGTRLTVV.

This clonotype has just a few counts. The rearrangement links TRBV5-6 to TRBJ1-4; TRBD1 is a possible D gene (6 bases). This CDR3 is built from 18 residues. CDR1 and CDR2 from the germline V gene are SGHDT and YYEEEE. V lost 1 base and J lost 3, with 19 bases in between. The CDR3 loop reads CASSLPNQGMGANEKLFF. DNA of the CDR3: TGTGCCAGCAGCTTGCCCAACCAGGGGATGGGAGCTAATGAAAAACTGTTTTTT.